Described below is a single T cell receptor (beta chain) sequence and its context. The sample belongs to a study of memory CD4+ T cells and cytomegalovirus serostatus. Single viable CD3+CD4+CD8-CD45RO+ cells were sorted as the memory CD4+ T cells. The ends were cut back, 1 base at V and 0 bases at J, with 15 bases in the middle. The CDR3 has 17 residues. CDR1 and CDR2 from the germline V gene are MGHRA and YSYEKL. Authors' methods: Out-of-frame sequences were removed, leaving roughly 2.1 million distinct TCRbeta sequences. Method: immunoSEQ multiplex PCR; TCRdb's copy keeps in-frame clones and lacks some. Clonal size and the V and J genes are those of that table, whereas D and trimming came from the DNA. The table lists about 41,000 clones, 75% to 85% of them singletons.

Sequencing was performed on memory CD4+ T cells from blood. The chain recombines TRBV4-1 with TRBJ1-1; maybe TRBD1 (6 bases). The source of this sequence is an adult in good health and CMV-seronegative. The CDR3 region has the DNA TGCGCCAGCAGCCAAGGAAGATTTGAGGGGGTGAACACTGAAGCTTTCTTT. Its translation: CASSQGRFEGVNTEAFF.